These 27 T cell receptor beta chains came from one sample sequenced in a study of breast tumors, draining lymph nodes, adjacent tissues. Samples came from axillary lymph nodes draining the breast cancer. TCRdb called the multiplex PCR reads again in MiXCR, with one record for every CDR3 protein. The table shows 150,000 to 200,000 distinct CDR3 sequences, with roughly a third occurring only once. Sequenced sample: axillary lymph node tissue. The source of these receptors is a female donor with breast cancer. Some clones in this sample may be carry-over from other donors' samples.

This clonotype was recorded many times. The rearrangement joins TRBV7-8 to TRBJ1-2; possibly TRBD1 for D (6 bases). The germline V gene has CDR1 SGHVS and CDR2 FQNEAQ. The CDR3 sequence is 15 residues long. V lost 5 bases and J 4 bases, leaving 17 bases between the germline ends. The CDR3 sequence: CASSPGGREGYGYTF. DNA for the CDR3: TGTGCCAGCAGCCCGGGGGGCAGGGAGGGCTATGGCTACACCTTC.

Concerning this clonotype: The junction departs from germline at one end; a sequencing error may be responsible. This rearrangement joins TRBV10-2 to TRBJ1-2, with TRBD1 as a possible D gene (5 bases). The CDR3 contains 14 residues. CDR1 WSHSY and CDR2 SAAADI come from the germline V gene. This CDR3 is CASSGHMSNYGYTF. DNA for the CDR3: TGTGCCAGCAGCGGACACATGAGTAACTATGGCTACACCTTC.

The chain carries TRBV27 and TRBJ1-5, with TRBD1 matching 7 bases. The ends lost 5 bases at V and 4 bases at J; junction bases unmatched: 5. This CDR3 is 14 amino acids long. Germline V gene sequence: CDR1 MNHEY, CDR2 SMNVEV (reference sequence). CDR3 amino acids: CASSPDRENQPQHF. DNA of the CDR3: TGTGCCAGCAGTCCCGACAGGGAAAATCAGCCCCAGCATTTT.

The V call is TRBV20-1, the J call TRBJ2-7; 7 bases map to TRBD2. Looked up from germline, CDR1 is DFQATT and CDR2 is SNEGSKA (reference sequence). V shed 0 bases and J 5 bases; nucleotides not matched to a gene: 4. The CDR3 length is 13 residues. The chain's CDR3 is CSAREPGRDEQYF. For the CDR3, the DNA is TGCAGTGCTAGAGAACCGGGGAGGGACGAGCAGTACTTC.

This clonotype was picked up one time. V gene TRBV20-1 combines with J gene TRBJ2-5; TRBD1 matches 9 bases. The DNA end lines up better with TRBJ2-1; the J call may be wrong. The CDR3 consists of 15 residues. Germline V CDR1 and CDR2: DFQATT, SNEGSKA (reference sequence). The CDR3 bases are TGCAGTGCTAGGGATGTAAGGACAGGGGCTAATGAGCAGTTCTTC. Amino acids: CSARDVRTGANEQFF.

This clonotype was seen ten or more times. Here the CDR3 DNA reads TGTGCCAGCAAGCCTTTTACTAGCGGGACCGGGGAGCTGTTTTTT. It codes for CASKPFTSGTGELFF. V usage is TRBV12-3 or TRBV12-4 and J usage is TRBJ2-2; 9 bases match TRBD2. V trimming: 7 bases; J trimming: 5 bases; junction bases outside the gene matches: 8. The CDR3 has 15 residues.

This clonotype occurred once. The gene calls are TRBV9 and TRBJ2-7; possibly TRBD1 for D (6 bases). The CDR3 length is 14 residues. Germline V gene data show CDR1 as SGDLS and CDR2 as YYNGEE. V was cut by 2 bases and J by 6 bases, with 15 bases left in between. The CDR3 DNA reads TGTGCCAGCAGCGTTAGGTGGGCAGGGGCCGAGCAGTACTTC. This codes for CASSVRWAGAEQYF.

This clonotype was counted many times. This chain joins TRBV12-5 and TRBJ1-6, with a weak D call TRBD1 (6 bases). Germline assignment: CDR1 LGHNT and CDR2 FRNRAP. The CDR3 totals 13 residues. Between the trimmed V and J ends, which lost 7 bases and 9 bases, there was a span of 13 bases. In nucleotides, the CDR3 is TGTGCTAGTGCTACGGGGGCCGGTTCACCCCTCCACTTT. Translated: CASATGAGSPLHF.

Of note for this clonotype: A junction boundary mismatches the germline segment, possibly from a read error. V gene TRBV7-9 combines with J gene TRBJ1-2; D not certain. The CDR3 has 15 residues. CDR1 is SEHNR and CDR2 is FQNEAQ in the germline V gene (reference sequence). CDR3 protein: CASSLVQVAYYGYPF. The CDR3 nucleotides read TGTGCCAGCAGCTTAGTTCAGGTGGCTTACTATGGCTACCCCTTC.

This rearrangement joins TRBV6-1 to TRBJ2-7, with 11 bases aligning to TRBD2. The CDR3 length is 15 residues. From germline, CDR1 is MNHNS and CDR2 SASEGT. With 1 base clipped from V and 3 bases from J, the junction kept 2 bases outside the gene matches. This chain's CDR3 is CASSEDTSGSYEQYF. The CDR3 bases are TGTGCCAGCAGTGAAGATACTAGCGGGAGCTACGAGCAGTACTTC.

Concerning this clonotype: The junction does not match germline at one end; this may be a read error. CDR3 amino acids: CASSKGDNYGCTF. The CDR3 DNA is TGTGCCAGCAGCAAAGGGGATAACTATGGCTGCACCTTC. The chain employs TRBV27 and TRBJ1-2; possibly TRBD1 for D (5 bases). Germline-derived CDR1 and CDR2 are MNHEY and SMNVEV (reference sequence). This CDR3 spans 13 amino acids.

For this clonotype: A read error may be the cause here, since a much bigger clone is one base away. This rearrangement joins TRBV11-2 to TRBJ2-7; 7 bases align to TRBD1. Germline V lookup: CDR1 SGHAT, CDR2 FQNNGV. V shed 3 bases and J 7 bases; nucleotides not matched to a gene: 12. The CDR3 totals 15 residues. CDR3 nucleotides: TGTGCCAGCAGCTTCATGAGGGGGCAAAACAATGAGCAGTACTTC. This codes for CASSFMRGQNNEQYF.

This clonotype was recorded at least ten times. The chain carries TRBV12-5 and TRBJ2-5; perhaps TRBD1 as D (6 bases). The CDR3 contains 12 residues. V was clipped by 1 base and J by 7 bases, with 7 bases between them. The germline V gene encodes CDR1 LGHNT and CDR2 FRNRAP. DNA for the CDR3: TGTGCTAGTGGTTTGGGAGGGGGGACCCAGTACTTC. Translation: CASGLGGGTQYF.

The chain uses TRBV25-1 and TRBJ1-1; TRBD1 aligns across 9 bases. The J segment lost 3 bases and the V segment lost 7 bases, leaving 12 bases of the junction unmatched. This CDR3 has 16 amino acids. Germline lookup yields CDR1 MGHDK and CDR2 SYGVNS. This CDR3 is CASMAGQGIGYTEAFF. CDR3 in DNA: TGTGCCAGCATGGCGGGACAGGGTATCGGGTACACTGAAGCTTTCTTT. Full variable domain (outside the CDR3, taken from reference TRBV25-1 and TRBJ1-1): EADIYQTPRYLVIGTGKKITLECSQTMGHDKMYWYQQDPGMELHLIHYSYGVNSTEKGDLSSESTVSRIRTEHFPLTLESARPSHTSQYLCASMAGQGIGYTEAFFGQGTRLTVV.

The chain is built from TRBV7-9 and TRBJ2-5; weak D call: TRBD1 (6 bases). The germline V and J ends were trimmed by 4 bases and 5 bases, with 11 bases remaining between them. CDR1 and CDR2 from the germline V gene are SEHNR and FQNEAQ (reference sequence). The CDR3 is 13 residues long. This chain's CDR3 is CASSYQGRETQYF. CDR3 nucleotides: TGTGCCAGCAGCTATCAGGGGCGGGAGACCCAGTACTTC.

This clonotype was seen many times. The chain combines TRBV4-1 with TRBJ2-1; no definite D call. V shed 1 base and J shed 6 bases, with 10 bases lying between them. The CDR3 sequence is 14 residues long. Germline V gene lookup returns CDR1 MGHRA and CDR2 YSYEKL. CDR3 sequence (DNA): TGCGCCAGCAGCCAAGGCCCCCCTCCCAATGAGCAGTTCTTC. Protein: CASSQGPPPNEQFF.

On this clonotype: This may arise from a read error, as a much more abundant clone is one base away. The CDR3 here is CASSWGANGKGYTF. As DNA, the CDR3 is TGTGCCAGCAGTTGGGGGGCAAATGGGAAAGGCTACACCTTC. The chain has TRBV7-3 and TRBJ1-2, with D tentatively TRBD1 (6 bases). Germline assignment: CDR1 SGHTA and CDR2 FQGTGA. The CDR3 runs to 14 residues. V was shortened by 6 bases and J by 8 bases, with 19 bases between the two germline ends.

In this sample, this clonotype turned up many times. J is TRBJ2-7 and V is TRBV9, with TRBD2 matching 9 bases. The CDR3 spans 16 residues. The ends lost 4 bases at V and 6 bases at J; junction bases unmatched: 14. Germline CDR1 reads SGDLS; CDR2 reads YYNGEE. CDR3 nucleotide sequence: TGTGCCAGCAGCCCTTGGGGGGGACTAGCTTTAGGCGAGCAGTACTTC. Protein: CASSPWGGLALGEQYF.

To note about this clonotype: Possible read error: a much larger clone is one base away. The V call is TRBV11-3, the J call TRBJ2-1; TRBD1 agrees at 10 bases. The CDR3 covers 13 residues. Per germline, CDR1 SGHNT and CDR2 YENEEA. Trimming removed 3 bases from V and 11 bases from J; junction bases left unmatched: 4. CDR3 DNA: TGTGCCAGCAGCTTCGACAGGGGGCCTAAGCAGTTCTTC. Protein product: CASSFDRGPKQFF.

This clonotype showed up many times. V is TRBV7-2 and J is TRBJ1-5; D may be TRBD1 (5 bases). The length of the CDR3 is 17 residues. The V gene lost 4 bases and the J gene lost 4 bases, with 20 bases spanning the gap. Per germline, CDR1 SGHTA and CDR2 FQGNSA. CDR3 nucleotides: TGTGCCAGCAGCTGGGGGGAGACTCTCCTGGGGAATCAGCCCCAGCATTTT. The encoded protein is CASSWGETLLGNQPQHF.

V is TRBV7-2 and J is TRBJ2-1; weak D call: TRBD2 (6 bases). The ends were cut back, 6 bases at V and 7 bases at J, with 16 bases in the middle. This CDR3 has 14 residues. Per the germline V gene, CDR1 is SGHTA and CDR2 is FQGNSA. The CDR3 here is CASRPSGGWNEQFF. CDR3 DNA: TGTGCCAGCAGACCCTCCGGAGGGTGGAATGAGCAGTTCTTC.

This clonotype was observed a handful of times. V and J are TRBV6-5 and TRBJ2-1; 11 nucleotides line up with TRBD2. This CDR3 spans 15 amino acids. V lost 2 bases and J lost 8; bases outside the gene matches: 5. Germline V gene lookup returns CDR1 MNHEY and CDR2 SVGAGI. The CDR3 spells CASSYELAGEDEQFF. The CDR3 DNA is TGTGCCAGCAGTTACGAACTAGCGGGGGAGGATGAGCAGTTCTTC.

A note on this clonotype: This clone may be a read error of a much larger clone one base away. This chain links TRBV7-9 with TRBJ2-1; 12 positions agree with TRBD2. Germline assignment: CDR1 SEHNR and CDR2 FQNEAQ (reference sequence). The CDR3 length is 13 residues. The CDR3 loop is CANSLGLAGEQFF. The CDR3, as DNA: TGTGCCAACAGCTTAGGACTAGCGGGAGAGCAGTTCTTC. Full variable domain (missing parts from reference TRBV7-9 and TRBJ2-1): DTGVSQNPRHKITKRGQNVTFRCDPISEHNRLYWYRQTLGQGPEFLTYFQNEAQLEKSRLLSDRFSAERPKGSFSTLEIQRTEQGDSAMYLCANSLGLAGEQFFGPGTRLTVL.

With regard to this clonotype: The junction departs from the called germline gene at one end, perhaps through a read error. This chain uses TRBV29-1 with TRBJ1-2; D might be TRBD1 (5 bases). The CDR3 covers 12 residues. CDR1 and CDR2 from the germline V gene are SQVTM and ANQGSEA. CDR3 in amino acids: CGVGGANYGHTF. CDR3 in DNA: TGCGGCGTTGGCGGGGCTAACTATGGCCACACCTTC.

In regard to this clonotype: Possible read error: a much larger clone is one base away. This sequence joins TRBV18 and TRBJ1-5; D ambiguous. CDR3 length: 15 residues. Germline CDR1 and CDR2: KGHSH and LQKENI. The CDR3 bases are TGTGCCGGCTCACCACCTAACAGCCCCGGTCAGCCCCAGCATTTT. As protein: CAGSPPNSPGQPQHF.

This clonotype was detected once. The chain combines TRBV2 with TRBJ1-1; D may be TRBD1 (6 bases). This CDR3 is built from 14 residues. Trimming cost V 7 bases and J 4 bases, with 16 bases left between them. CDR1 is SNHLY, CDR2 FYNNEI, per germline. The CDR3 sequence: CASKPRTESTEAFF. DNA for the CDR3: TGTGCCAGCAAACCGCGGACAGAAAGCACTGAAGCTTTCTTT.

This clonotype was seen repeatedly, ten times or more. The V gene is TRBV28, the J gene TRBJ1-4; D is uncertain. The V gene lost 5 bases and the J gene lost 0 bases, with 7 bases spanning the gap. The CDR3 runs 14 residues. CDR1 and CDR2 from the germline V gene are MDHEN and SYDVKM. Here the CDR3 reads CASSRSATNEKLFF. CDR3 bases: TGTGCCAGCAGTAGGTCGGCAACTAATGAAAAACTGTTTTTT.